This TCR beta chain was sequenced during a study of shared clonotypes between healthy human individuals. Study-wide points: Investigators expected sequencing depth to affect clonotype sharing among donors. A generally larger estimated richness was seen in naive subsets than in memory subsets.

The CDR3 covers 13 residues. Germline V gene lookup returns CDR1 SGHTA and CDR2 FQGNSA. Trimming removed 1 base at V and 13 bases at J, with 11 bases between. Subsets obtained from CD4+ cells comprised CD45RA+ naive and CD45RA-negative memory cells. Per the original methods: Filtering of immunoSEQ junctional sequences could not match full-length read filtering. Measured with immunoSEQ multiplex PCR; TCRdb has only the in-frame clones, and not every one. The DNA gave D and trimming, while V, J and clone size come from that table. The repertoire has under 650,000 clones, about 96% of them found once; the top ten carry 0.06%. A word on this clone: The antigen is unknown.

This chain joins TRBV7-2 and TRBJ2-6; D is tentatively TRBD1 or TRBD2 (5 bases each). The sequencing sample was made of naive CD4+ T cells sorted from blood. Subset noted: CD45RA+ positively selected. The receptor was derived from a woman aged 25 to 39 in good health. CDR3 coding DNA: TGTGCCAGCAGCTTAGATCGTGGGGGAGTCCTGACTTTC. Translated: CASSLDRGGVLTF.